This TCR beta chain was sequenced during a study of blood T cell repertoires in COVID-19 (dated by TCRdb to 2018 to 2020). Turning to the overall study: Recovered participants in ImmuneRACE Cohort 3 were defined by two consecutive negative NP/OP PCR tests, clearance by a healthcare professional, or resolution of symptoms. Collaborator samples came from the United States, Italy and Spain and covered acute and convalescent phases of COVID-19. The material from the prospective study consisted of cDNA or gDNA derived from T cells, B-cell-depleted T cells, or PBMCs. Subjects who had been exposed to COVID-19, were actively infected with it, or had recovered from it provided the deeply sampled blood TCRbeta repertoires that made up the dataset. A freely available public database, intended as a resource for researchers studying the immune response to SARS-CoV-2, is where the repertoires were released. The samples were drawn from two sources: the first 160 participants of the ongoing ImmuneRACE study, and about 1,300 subjects contributed by 6 global collaborators. Sample metadata almost always included a de-identified subject ID, COVID-19 status, age in years and sex. Where available, HLA class I and class II types were taken from metadata supplied by the sample provider and were not determined by assay-based typing. The study at large found these results: The amount of clinical and demographic metadata varied by source and participant and was provided uncurated.

The CDR3 goes from the cysteine to the phenylalanine over 14 residues. Only CDR3 DNA remains: 42 bases, in frame from the first base. The germline V gene gives CDR1 as ENHRY and CDR2 as SYGVKD. Here V drops 7 bases and J drops 10 bases, and the junction holds 13 bases not matched to any gene. Enrolling through a virtual design, the prospective study's participants ranged in age from roughly 18 to 89 years and lived across about two dozen United States geographic areas. To assign participants to cohorts, the prospective study relied on clinical history that participants themselves reported in a screening survey and a study questionnaire. In the prospective study, whole blood, serum and a nasopharyngeal or oropharyngeal swab were collected from each participant by mobile phlebotomists. Prospective study participants could optionally give additional blood draws and questionnaires over a roughly 2-month period. Before DNA extraction, blood samples from the prospective study were shipped at room temperature or frozen.

This clone has only a few counts. This receptor's antigen is unknown. Base qualities are missing; no much larger clone stands one base away. The immunoSEQ Assay, a bias-controlled multiplex PCR, was used to amplify TCRbeta CDR3 regions from genomic DNA. Processing in the source paper ran as follows. Nucleated cell counts per sample were estimated from amplification of reference gene primers within the assay. To quantify the absolute abundance of each unique TCRbeta CDR3 rearrangement, sequence reads were collapsed and filtered. For each sample, productive Simpson clonality was calculated as the square root of Simpson's diversity index over productive rearrangements. The clones in this table, taken by TCRdb from immuneACCESS, are in-frame only. Not every clone is retained; where verified, under half of the shortfall comes from an unresolved V gene, and the cause of the rest is unknown. That table furnishes V, J and clone size, whereas the DNA furnished D and trimming. The table for this sample lists about 280,000 clones; 88% of them were counted only once. The ten largest clonotypes hold 2% to 2.5% of the sample.

This clonotype originated in a woman aged 60-75 years in a cohort exposed to, infected with or recovered from COVID-19 (not recorded which). The receptor chain draws on TRBV10-3 and TRBJ2-1, and 7 bases in between align with TRBD2. Sequencing was carried out using PBMCs or T cells enriched from blood (not recorded which). At the DNA level, the sequence is TGTGCCATCAATCGGGCGGGAGTAGAGATAGAGCAGTTCTTC. This translates into CAINRAGVEIEQFF.